The 11 T cell receptor beta chains listed next were all sequenced from one sample in a study of T-cell reconstitution after alpha-beta-depleted transplantation in children. Unique molecular identifiers were incorporated into the prepared TCRbeta library. One entry per CDR3 protein, called by TCRdb with MiXCR from the PCR reads. This sample has approximately 520,000 distinct CDR3 sequences, with 10% to 12% found just once. The input for sequencing was PBMCs, mostly from graft donor cells, taken 180 days after TCRalphabeta/CD19-depleted stem cell transplant. The receptors were gathered from a female patient under 10 years old who had a stem cell transplant for aplastic anemia, so the T cells may come from the graft donor.

Only a few counts were recorded for this clonotype. The chain combines TRBV12-3 or TRBV12-4 with TRBJ1-6; TRBD1 matches 7 bases. This CDR3 has 14 residues. J lost 6 bases, V lost 6 bases, and 5 bases had no gene match. As DNA, the CDR3 is TGTGCCAGCAGCCCCGACAGGGTTAATTCACCCCTCCACTTT. It specifies CASSPDRVNSPLHF.

V gene TRBV7-2 combines with J gene TRBJ1-1; the D gene is possibly TRBD1 (5 bases). The CDR3 runs 16 residues. Trimming shortened V by 2 bases and J by 0 bases, and 13 bases separated the two germline ends. Per the germline V gene, CDR1 is SGHTA and CDR2 is FQGNSA. The CDR3 bases are TGTGCCAGCAGCTTACGGCCAGGGAATATGAACACTGAAGCTTTCTTT. It translates to CASSLRPGNMNTEAFF.

This clonotype came up many times. V gene TRBV14 combines with J gene TRBJ2-1; D not resolved. Trimming cost V 0 bases and J 0 bases, with 9 bases left between them. CDR1 and CDR2 (germline): SGHDN, FVKESK. CDR3 size: 16 residues. The CDR3: CASSQEGGFSYNEQFF. The CDR3 bases are TGTGCCAGCAGCCAAGAAGGTGGTTTCTCCTACAATGAGCAGTTCTTC.

This clonotype was detected many times. This chain joins TRBV29-1 and TRBJ2-1, with no clear D. This CDR3 has 14 residues. Trimming shortened V by 0 bases and J by 0 bases, and 6 bases separated the two germline ends. The germline V gene has CDR1 SQVTM and CDR2 ANQGSEA. CDR3 bases: TGCAGCGTTGAAGAGGTACCCTCCTACAATGAGCAGTTCTTC. As protein: CSVEEVPSYNEQFF.

This chain uses TRBV2 with TRBJ2-5; D might be TRBD1 (5 bases). Per germline, CDR1 SNHLY and CDR2 FYNNEI. The CDR3 sequence is 14 residues long. V lost 10 bases and J lost 0, with 15 bases in between. The CDR3, as DNA: TGTGCCACCCTCCGCAGGGCGTACCAAGAGACCCAGTACTTC. It is translated as CATLRRAYQETQYF.

This clonotype has ten or more counts. The rearrangement uses TRBV9 and TRBJ2-5; D remains unclear. The CDR3 is 12 residues long. V lost 0 bases and J 2 bases, leaving 2 bases between the germline ends. The germline CDR1 and CDR2 sequences are SGDLS and YYNGEE. The CDR3: CASSVAQETQYF. CDR3 DNA: TGTGCCAGCAGCGTAGCTCAAGAGACCCAGTACTTC. Combining the CDR3 with reference TRBV9 and TRBJ2-5 gives the whole variable domain DSGVTQTPKHLITATGQRVTLRCSPRSGDLSVYWYQQSLDQGLQFLIQYYNGEERAKGNILERFSAQQFPDLHSELNLSSLELGDSALYFCASSVAQETQYFGPGTRLLVL.

This clonotype was observed a handful of times. The chain has TRBV10-2 and TRBJ2-3; 13 bases align to TRBD2. Per the germline V gene, CDR1 is WSHSY and CDR2 is SAAADI. There are 14 residues in the CDR3. J lost 7 bases, V lost 8 bases, and 6 bases had no gene match. CDR3 sequence reads: CASVGLAGVNTQYF. The CDR3 coding sequence is TGCGCCAGCGTTGGACTAGCGGGAGTTAATACGCAGTATTTT.

In its sample, this clonotype was seen a few times. The chain joins TRBV28 to TRBJ1-2; 10 nucleotides match TRBD1. Germline-derived CDR1 and CDR2 are MDHEN and SYDVKM. With 3 bases clipped from V and 3 bases from J, the junction kept 7 bases outside the gene matches. The CDR3 is made up of 16 amino acids. CDR3: CASSFSDRGSDYGYTF. DNA for the CDR3: TGTGCCAGCAGTTTTTCGGACAGGGGGTCAGACTATGGCTACACCTTC.

The chain joins TRBV6-2 or TRBV6-3 to TRBJ2-5; D gene ambiguous. This CDR3 contains 14 residues. The V end was cut by 4 bases, the J end by 1 base, with 10 bases between. Germline lookup yields CDR1 MNHEY and CDR2 SVGEGT. CDR3 region: CASSSRYPQETQYF. DNA of the CDR3: TGTGCCAGCAGTTCAAGGTACCCCCAAGAGACCCAGTACTTC.

This clonotype was recorded at least ten times. V gene TRBV20-1 combines with J gene TRBJ1-1; no reliable D call. Germline lookup yields CDR1 DFQATT and CDR2 SNEGSKA (reference sequence). This CDR3 has 13 amino acids. Trimming left V 1 base short and J 3 bases short, with 9 bases between. The DNA for the CDR3 is TGCAGTGCTAGAGTTTTCGGTTACACTGAAGCTTTCTTT. As protein: CSARVFGYTEAFF.

This chain connects TRBV11-2 to TRBJ2-5; 8 nucleotides align to TRBD1. This CDR3 region has 18 residues. The germline V gene has CDR1 SGHAT and CDR2 FQNNGV. The junction had 11 bases not matched to a gene; V was cut back by 1 base and J by 1 base. Written as DNA, the CDR3 is TGTGCCAGCAGCTTAGGTCCCGGACAGGGTATTATCCAAGAGACCCAGTACTTC. Protein product: CASSLGPGQGIIQETQYF.